This T cell receptor (beta chain) was recovered during a study of blood T cell repertoires in COVID-19 (TCRdb year 2020). The study in broad terms: Samples covering the acute and convalescent phases of COVID-19 were provided by collaborators in the United States, Italy and Spain. The samples were drawn from the first 160 participants of the ongoing ImmuneRACE study and from about 1,200 subjects provided by 6 global collaborators. The prospective study material was composed of cDNA or gDNA derived from T cells, B-cell-depleted T cells, or PBMCs. The sample metadata nearly always contained a de-identified subject ID, COVID-19 status, age in years and sex. Where available, HLA class I and class II types were taken from metadata supplied by the sample provider and were not determined by assay-based typing. Deeply sampled blood TCRbeta repertoires from subjects exposed to, actively infected with, or recovered from COVID-19 were included in the dataset. The repertoires were made available in a free public database intended to serve as a resource for research on the immune response to SARS-CoV-2.

Whole blood was collected in K2EDTA tubes by collaborating institutions according to the institutions' own protocols. For TCRbeta analysis, collaborators shipped samples in one of three forms: frozen whole blood, isolated PBMCs, or DNA extracted from either of those sample types. On the study overall, not on this receptor specifically: How much clinical and demographic metadata was included differed by source and by participant, and the metadata was provided uncurated.

According to the germline V gene, CDR1 reads SGHRS and CDR2 reads YFSETQ. The CDR3 holds 14 amino acids from the cysteine to the phenylalanine. CDR3 DNA only is kept here, 42 bases in frame from base 1. V sheds 7 bases and J sheds 2 bases, leaving 13 bases between their ends. TCRbeta CDR3 regions were amplified from genomic DNA using the immunoSEQ Assay, a bias-controlled multiplex PCR. In the authors' own workflow: The number of nucleated cells in each sample was estimated from the amplification of reference gene primers within the assay. Sequence reads were collapsed and filtered to measure the absolute abundance of every unique TCRbeta CDR3 rearrangement. For each sample, productive Simpson clonality was calculated by taking the square root of Simpson's diversity index across productive rearrangements. The source is immuneACCESS, and TCRdb retained only in-frame sequences with V and J called. Part of the clones is not carried over; for the studies checked, unresolved V genes explain less than half of this, and the remainder is unexplained. That table supplies the V and J calls and clone size; D and trimming were determined from the DNA. The sample table contains roughly 100,000 clones; only one count was recorded for about four fifths of them. Clones ranked in the top ten supply 15% of the sample.

As for this clone: The specificity of this receptor is unknown. Base quality data are lacking; no much larger clone is found one base away.

The sample comprised peripheral blood. This sequence was found in a woman older than 75 with acute or convalescent COVID-19. The V and J segments used are TRBV5-1 and TRBJ2-1; the D region possibly corresponds to TRBD2 (7 bases align). The DNA sequence is as follows: TGCGCCAGCGCGGGGGCGGGAGCCTACAATGAGCAGTTCTTC. The encoded protein is CASAGAGAYNEQFF.